The next 14 T cell receptor beta chains were all read from a single sample in a study of blood T cell repertoires in COVID-19. Profiled with immunoSEQ multiplex PCR; TCRdb holds only in-frame clones, not every one. The data contain fewer than 350,000 clones, roughly nine tenths of them singletons. Sequenced sample: peripheral blood. The receptor source for this set is a woman in her sixties with COVID-19, enrolled during active disease.

CDR3 DNA: TGTGCCAGCACCGACAGATTCAATCAGCCCCAGCATTTT. Protein product: CASTDRFNQPQHF. V gene TRBV2 combines with J gene TRBJ1-5; maybe TRBD1 (5 bases). This CDR3 has 13 residues. With 7 bases removed from V and 3 bases from J, the gap between germline ends came to 10 bases. CDR1 and CDR2 from the germline V gene are SNHLY and FYNNEI.

In this sample, this clone turned up once. The rearrangement links TRBV13 to TRBJ2-1; 14 bases align to TRBD2. Per the germline V gene, CDR1 is PRHDT and CDR2 is FYEKMQ (reference sequence). The ends lost 5 bases at V and 7 bases at J; junction bases unmatched: 7. The CDR3 contains 16 residues. The DNA for the CDR3 is TGTGCCAGCAGCCGCGAGACTAGCGGGGGGGTAAATGAGCAGTTCTTC. Protein sequence: CASSRETSGGVNEQFF. Full variable domain (rest looked up from reference TRBV13 and TRBJ2-1): AAGVIQSPRHLIKEKRETATLKCYPIPRHDTVYWYQQGPGQDPQFLISFYEKMQSDKGSIPDRFSAQQFSDYHSELNMSSLELGDSALYFCASSRETSGGVNEQFFGPGTRLTVL.

The rearrangement uses TRBV5-4 and TRBJ2-2; tentative D call: TRBD2 (6 bases). CDR1 SGHNT and CDR2 YYREEE come from the germline V gene (reference sequence). The CDR3 extends over 15 amino acids. Trimming cost V 6 bases and J 2 bases, with 14 bases left between them. CDR3 region: CASTMTRDNTGELFF. CDR3 coding DNA: TGTGCCAGCACCATGACTAGGGATAACACCGGGGAGCTGTTTTTT. Full variable domain (rest looked up from reference TRBV5-4 and TRBJ2-2): ETGVTQSPTHLIKTRGQQVTLRCSSQSGHNTVSWYQQALGQGPQFIFQYYREEENGRGNFPPRFSGLQFPNYSSELNVNALELDDSALYLCASTMTRDNTGELFFGEGSRLTVL.

The chain carries TRBV19 and TRBJ2-5; D is perhaps TRBD2 (5 bases). The V end was cut by 4 bases, the J end by 0 bases, with 15 bases between. Germline CDR1 LNHDA, CDR2 SQIVND (reference sequence). This CDR3 has 16 residues. CDR3 amino acids: CASSKVSTGYQETQYF. The CDR3 DNA sequence: TGTGCCAGTAGTAAAGTATCGACGGGGTACCAAGAGACCCAGTACTTC.

This chain links TRBV4-2 with TRBJ2-7; D is undetermined. Germline lookup yields CDR1 LGHNA and CDR2 YNFKEQ. The CDR3 runs to 15 residues. V was cut by 0 bases and J by 3 bases, with 12 bases left in between. This CDR3 reads CASSQESVAHYEQYF. The CDR3 region has the DNA TGTGCCAGCAGCCAAGAGTCGGTAGCTCACTACGAGCAGTACTTC.

V is TRBV7-2 and J is TRBJ2-7, with 7 bases fitting TRBD2. V shed 5 bases and J 3 bases; nucleotides not matched to a gene: 13. Germline loops: CDR1 SGHTA, CDR2 FQGNSA. This CDR3 has 16 residues. The CDR3 bases are TGTGCCAGCAGCCCCTGGACACTAGCGATGAACTACGAGCAGTACTTC. Its translation is CASSPWTLAMNYEQYF.

The V call is TRBV18, the J call TRBJ1-1, with a tentative D call TRBD1 (5 bases). Germline V lookup: CDR1 KGHSH, CDR2 LQKENI. Deletions cut 5 bases from V and 10 bases from J, with 17 bases between. This CDR3 has 13 amino acids. CDR3 sequence (DNA): TGTGCCAGCTCATCCGACAGTTCGTTGGGAGCTTTCTTT. Amino acid sequence: CASSSDSSLGAFF.

This chain links TRBV5-4 with TRBJ1-3; TRBD1 might be the D (6 bases). Trimming pared 0 bases from V and 3 bases from J, leaving 10 bases between. In germline, CDR1 is SGHNT, CDR2 YYREEE (reference sequence). The CDR3 totals 15 residues. Here the CDR3 DNA reads TGTGCCAGCAGCTTGGACAGGGCTGGTGGAAACACCATATATTTT. Its translation is CASSLDRAGGNTIYF.

The chain has TRBV5-1 and TRBJ1-1, with 7 positions matching TRBD1. The CDR3 contains 17 residues. V gave up 4 bases and J gave up 3 bases; unmatched junction bases: 15. Germline-derived CDR1 and CDR2 are SGHRS and YFSETQ. CDR3 coding DNA: TGCGCCAGCAGCACCCGACAGGGAGTAGTATTGGACACTGAAGCTTTCTTT. This sequence encodes CASSTRQGVVLDTEAFF.

This clone was picked up one time. This rearrangement joins TRBV14 to TRBJ2-2; 7 bases are a match to TRBD1. CDR3 length equals 15 residues. V was pared by 6 bases and J by 0 bases, with 4 bases of the junction left unmatched. Looked up from germline, CDR1 is SGHDN and CDR2 is FVKESK. CDR3 sequence: CASRQDRSNTGELFF. In DNA form, the CDR3 reads TGTGCCAGCAGACAGGACAGGTCGAACACCGGGGAGCTGTTTTTT. The full variable domain, in which reference TRBV14 and TRBJ2-2 provide the parts outside the CDR3, is EAGVTQFPSHSVIEKGQTVTLRCDPISGHDNLYWYRRVMGKEIKFLLHFVKESKQDESGMPNNRFLAERTGGTYSTLKVQPAELEDSGVYFCASRQDRSNTGELFFGEGSRLTVL.

The J gene is TRBJ1-1, the V gene TRBV18; 8 nucleotides align to TRBD1. Per germline, CDR1 KGHSH and CDR2 LQKENI. Trimming took 1 base from V and 2 from J; bases not matched to a gene: 3. The length of the CDR3 is 15 residues. CDR3 sequence: CASSPLGQANTEAFF. The CDR3 DNA follows: TGTGCCAGCTCACCACTGGGACAGGCAAACACTGAAGCTTTCTTT. Using reference TRBV18 and TRBJ1-1 for the parts outside the CDR3, the full variable domain is NAGVMQNPRHLVRRRGQEARLRCSPMKGHSHVYWYRQLPEEGLKFMVYLQKENIIDESGMPKERFSAEFPKEGPSILRIQQVVRGDSAAYFCASSPLGQANTEAFFGQGTRLTVV.

This clone was observed a handful of times. The chain links TRBV2 to TRBJ1-1; tentatively, D is TRBD1 (6 bases). CDR1 is SNHLY, CDR2 FYNNEI, per germline. V was clipped by 8 bases and J by 2 bases, with 12 bases between them. This CDR3 contains 13 residues. This chain's CDR3 is CASGMDRNTEAFF. CDR3 bases: TGTGCCAGCGGGATGGACAGAAACACTGAAGCTTTCTTT.

V gene TRBV2 combines with J gene TRBJ1-3; 7 nucleotides agree with TRBD1. CDR1 and CDR2 (germline): SNHLY, FYNNEI. The CDR3 is 13 amino acids. Trimming removed 10 bases from V and 4 bases from J; junction bases left unmatched: 7. DNA for the CDR3: TGTGCCACCACACAGGGGTTCGGAAACACCATATATTTT. This sequence encodes CATTQGFGNTIYF.

This clone was counted once. This chain connects TRBV3-1 (or the pseudogene TRBV3-2) to TRBJ1-2; 8 bases match TRBD1. J was trimmed by 13 bases and V by 2 bases; bases with no gene match: 6. This CDR3 is 12 amino acids long. CDR1 is LGHDT and CDR2 is YNNKEL in the germline V gene (reference sequence). CDR3 DNA: TGTGCCAGCAGCCAACATCAGGGGGCTTTCACCTTC. Translation: CASSQHQGAFTF.